One sample yielded the 22 T cell receptor beta chains listed below, sequenced in a study of T cell responses to AZD1222 COVID-19 vaccine. TCRdb keeps only in-frame clones here, not all; method: immunoSEQ multiplex PCR. The sample shows under 200,000 clones, around 92% of them seen only once. The specimen was peripheral blood, collected on day 0 of AZD1222 vaccination. Receptors were obtained from an adult in good health.

The chain combines TRBV27 with TRBJ1-1; D unclear. Germline-derived CDR1 and CDR2 are MNHEY and SMNVEV (reference sequence). The CDR3 totals 14 residues. Trimming shortened V by 3 bases and J by 2 bases, and 10 bases separated the two germline ends. The CDR3 nucleotides read TGTGCCAGCAGTTTCCTAGGGTATAACACTGAAGCTTTCTTT. Its protein is CASSFLGYNTEAFF.

The rearrangement links TRBV7-9 to TRBJ2-7; no firm D call. The CDR3 spans 13 residues. V lost 2 bases and J lost 2, with 7 bases in between. Germline V gene sequence: CDR1 SEHNR, CDR2 FQNEAQ (reference sequence). The CDR3 sequence: CASSLISPYEQYF. The CDR3 bases are TGTGCCAGCAGCTTAATTTCCCCCTACGAGCAGTACTTC.

V and J are TRBV6-1 and TRBJ2-3; D remains ambiguous. Trimming cost V 2 bases and J 2 bases, with 5 bases left between them. CDR3 length: 13 amino acids. Germline V gene data show CDR1 as MNHNS and CDR2 as SASEGT. The CDR3 sequence: CASSEFFTDTQYF. The CDR3 region has the DNA TGTGCCAGCAGTGAATTTTTCACAGATACGCAGTATTTT.

The V and J genes are TRBV6-5 and TRBJ1-4, with D maybe TRBD1 (6 bases). Trimming cost V 2 bases and J 5 bases, with 9 bases left between them. The CDR3 has 14 amino acids. The germline V gene encodes CDR1 MNHEY and CDR2 SVGAGI. The CDR3 region has the DNA TGTGCCAGCAGTTACGACGGGACAAATGAAAAACTGTTTTTT. Translation gives CASSYDGTNEKLFF.

This rearrangement joins TRBV2 to TRBJ2-1; D unclear. Germline assignment: CDR1 SNHLY and CDR2 FYNNEI. There are 12 residues in the CDR3. The V end lost 5 bases, the J end lost 8 bases, and 10 bases lay between the germline ends. CDR3 in amino acids: CASSRNGYEQFF. The CDR3 region has the DNA TGTGCCAGCAGTCGGAACGGCTATGAGCAGTTCTTC.

The gene calls are TRBV9 and TRBJ2-5, with TRBD1 identical over 10 bases. Germline V lookup: CDR1 SGDLS, CDR2 YYNGEE. Trimming cost V 6 bases and J 6 bases; bases outside gene matches: 8. CDR3 size: 14 residues. CDR3 protein: CASNSGTGAKTQYF. The DNA for the CDR3 is TGTGCCAGCAACTCTGGGACAGGGGCAAAGACCCAGTACTTC.

The V and J genes are TRBV2 and TRBJ1-3; D not certain. The CDR3 is made up of 16 amino acids. Germline values: CDR1 SNHLY, CDR2 FYNNEI. V shed 5 bases and J shed 2 bases, with 16 bases lying between them. As DNA, the CDR3 is TGTGCCAGCAGTAGGCCTAGTCGGGGAGCTGGAAACACCATATATTTT. Translating it yields CASSRPSRGAGNTIYF.

The chain carries TRBV7-3 and TRBJ1-2, with TRBD1 matching 12 bases. The CDR3 is made up of 14 amino acids. Germline CDR1 SGHTA, CDR2 FQGTGA. With V trimmed by 5 bases and J by 8 bases, 6 bases remained unmatched. Written as DNA, the CDR3 is TGTGCCAGCAGCCCCGGGACAGGGGGCTTCGGCTACACCTTC. Its protein product is CASSPGTGGFGYTF.

The chain employs TRBV12-3 or TRBV12-4 and TRBJ2-3; 7 bases align to TRBD1. The CDR3 is 13 amino acids. Trimming removed 2 bases from V and 6 bases from J; junction bases left unmatched: 2. CDR3 sequence: CASSLTGADTQYF. The DNA of the CDR3 is TGTGCCAGCAGTTTAACAGGGGCCGATACGCAGTATTTT.

This clone showed up just once. The chain carries TRBV5-1 and TRBJ1-4, with TRBD1 matching 7 bases. The CDR3 covers 14 residues. V dropped 1 base and J dropped 5; count of bases not matched to a gene: 2. Germline loops: CDR1 SGHRS, CDR2 YFSETQ. Here the CDR3 DNA reads TGCGCCAGCAGCTTGTCCAGGGGGAATGAAAAACTGTTTTTT. Translated: CASSLSRGNEKLFF.

The chain combines TRBV7-2 with TRBJ2-3; the match to TRBD2 covers 8 bases. CDR1 is SGHTA and CDR2 is FQGNSA in the germline V gene. Trimming at V came to 5 bases and at J to 4 bases, leaving 8 bases not matched to a gene. This CDR3 has 15 residues. CDR3 region: CASSGRGGDADTQYF. CDR3 in DNA: TGTGCCAGCAGCGGCCGGGGGGGCGATGCAGATACGCAGTATTTT.

This chain connects TRBV20-1 to TRBJ2-7; 8 bases are shared with TRBD1. CDR1 and CDR2 (germline): DFQATT, SNEGSKA (reference sequence). V lost 3 bases, J lost 6 bases, and 10 bases stayed unmatched. The CDR3 length is 14 residues. CDR3 sequence: CSASQGQESSEQYF. The CDR3 nucleotides are TGCAGTGCTAGTCAGGGACAGGAATCGAGCGAGCAGTACTTC.

V gene TRBV5-1 combines with J gene TRBJ1-6; TRBD1 aligns across 8 bases. V lost 5 bases and J lost 13; bases outside the gene matches: 11. The CDR3 runs to 14 residues. Germline V CDR1 and CDR2: SGHRS, YFSETQ. The CDR3 spells CASRRGTGTDPLHF. In DNA, the CDR3 is TGCGCCAGCAGAAGAGGGACAGGTACGGATCCCCTCCACTTT. Drawing the rest from reference TRBV5-1 and TRBJ1-6, the complete variable domain is KAGVTQTPRYLIKTRGQQVTLSCSPISGHRSVSWYQQTPGQGLQFLFEYFSETQRNKGNFPGRFSGRQFSNSRSEMNVSTLELGDSALYLCASRRGTGTDPLHFGNGTRLTVT.

Here the CDR3 reads CASSSLAVTGVSPLHF. The CDR3 DNA sequence: TGTGCCAGCAGCTCCCTGGCCGTGACAGGGGTGTCACCCCTCCACTTT. The chain is built from TRBV5-5 and TRBJ1-6; the match to TRBD1 covers 8 bases. V lost 3 bases and J lost 10; bases outside the gene matches: 12. CDR1 SGHKS and CDR2 YYEKEE come from the germline V gene (reference sequence). The CDR3 is made up of 16 amino acids.

The V call is TRBV10-3, the J call TRBJ2-7; no clear D gene. Trimming left V 6 bases short and J 6 bases short, with 12 bases between. CDR3 length: 12 residues. The germline V gene encodes CDR1 ENHRY and CDR2 SYGVKD. The CDR3 protein is CAISPTLSEQYF. In DNA, the CDR3 is TGTGCCATCAGCCCCACCCTCTCCGAGCAGTACTTC.

The chain is built from TRBV6-1 and TRBJ2-7; D may be TRBD1 (5 bases). CDR3 size: 16 residues. With 2 bases removed from V and 3 bases from J, the gap between germline ends came to 17 bases. Germline lookup yields CDR1 MNHNS and CDR2 SASEGT. CDR3 DNA: TGTGCCAGCAGTGAAAGTTGGCAGGGTTATAACTACGAGCAGTACTTC. Residues: CASSESWQGYNYEQYF.

V and J are TRBV15 and TRBJ1-1; D gene uncertain. The germline V gene encodes CDR1 LNHNV and CDR2 YYDKDF (reference sequence). V lost 2 bases and J lost 3, with 19 bases in between. The CDR3 consists of 17 residues. The CDR3 here is CATSRPPLRAGYTEAFF. The CDR3 DNA is TGTGCCACCAGCAGACCACCCCTCCGGGCAGGCTACACTGAAGCTTTCTTT.

The chain links TRBV2 to TRBJ1-1; D is possibly TRBD1 (5 bases). V dropped 7 bases and J dropped 0 bases, with 15 bases sitting between them. Germline loops: CDR1 SNHLY, CDR2 FYNNEI. The CDR3 covers 15 residues. The CDR3 reads CASKGSRYLNTEAFF. The CDR3 region has the DNA TGTGCCAGCAAGGGGTCGAGGTACCTGAACACTGAAGCTTTCTTT.

This clone has more than one count but fewer than ten. The V gene is TRBV30, the J gene TRBJ1-6, with no clear D. Deletions cut 0 bases from V and 7 bases from J, with 7 bases between. Per the germline V gene, CDR1 is GTSNPN and CDR2 is SVGIG (reference sequence). The CDR3 runs 13 residues. As DNA, the CDR3 is TGTGCCTGGAGTGTACTGACGAATTCACCCCTCCACTTT. The encoded protein is CAWSVLTNSPLHF.

The chain uses TRBV2 and TRBJ1-5; D may be TRBD1 (5 bases). CDR1 is SNHLY and CDR2 is FYNNEI in the germline V gene. The length of the CDR3 is 12 residues. Trimming pared 6 bases from V and 13 bases from J, leaving 16 bases between. CDR3 loop: CASRIRDAIQHF. CDR3 coding DNA: TGTGCCAGCAGGATCCGGGACGCCATTCAGCATTTT. Complete variable domain (other parts from reference TRBV2 and TRBJ1-5): EPEVTQTPSHQVTQMGQEVILRCVPISNHLYFYWYRQILGQKVEFLVSFYNNEISEKSEIFDDQFSVERPDGSNFTLKIRSTKLEDSAMYFCASRIRDAIQHFGDGTRLSIL.

The rearrangement uses TRBV7-9 and TRBJ1-2; unclear D gene. CDR1 is SEHNR and CDR2 is FQNEAQ in the germline V gene (reference sequence). The V gene lost 7 bases and the J gene lost 8 bases, with 14 bases spanning the gap. CDR3 size: 12 residues. For the CDR3, the DNA is TGTGCCAGCAAGGCAAATAGGCAGGGCTACACCTTC. As protein: CASKANRQGYTF.

The chain has TRBV7-9 and TRBJ2-3; TRBD2 agrees at 11 bases. The germline CDR1 and CDR2 sequences are SEHNR and FQNEAQ (reference sequence). This CDR3 has 16 amino acids. The V and J ends lost 5 bases and 0 bases, in that order; junction bases with no gene match: 4. CDR3 residues: CASSPGLAASTDTQYF. CDR3 DNA: TGTGCCAGCAGCCCGGGACTAGCGGCTAGCACAGATACGCAGTATTTT. Full variable domain (rest looked up from reference TRBV7-9 and TRBJ2-3): DTGVSQNPRHKITKRGQNVTFRCDPISEHNRLYWYRQTLGQGPEFLTYFQNEAQLEKSRLLSDRFSAERPKGSFSTLEIQRTEQGDSAMYLCASSPGLAASTDTQYFGPGTRLTVL.